This TCR beta chain was identified during a study of blood T cell repertoires in COVID-19. Study information: Donors in the United States, Italy and Spain gave samples during acute or convalescent COVID-19.

Patients at the Seattle site were enrolled during active infection and followed longitudinally. Per the original data handling: From reference gene primer amplification, estimates of nucleated cell counts were derived. Profiled with immunoSEQ multiplex PCR; TCRdb holds only in-frame clones, not every one. The DNA gave D and trimming, while V, J and clone size come from that table. Here the sample spans over 200,000 clones, approximately 92% being singletons. CDR3 size: 16 residues. V shed 0 bases and J shed 4 bases, with 14 bases lying between them. CDR1 is SGHAT and CDR2 is FQNNGV in the germline V gene.

This clonotype was obtained from a person aged 18 to 30 with COVID-19, enrolled during active disease. This rearrangement joins TRBV11-2 to TRBJ2-3; D is undetermined. The material sequenced was peripheral blood. The CDR3 nucleotides read TGTGCCAGCAGCTTAGATGGCTACGGGTACGCAGATACGCAGTATTTT. It encodes CASSLDGYGYADTQYF.